This T cell receptor beta chain was obtained from a study of post-analysis software for immune sequencing data. Study-level background: Some patients lacked subtype; others had relapsing-remitting, secondary progressive or progressive-relapsing disease. Study-wide results and limits: Under F measure analysis, samples from one preparation batch co-clustered strongly. Controls had significantly higher normalized Chao1 diversity than multiple sclerosis patients. In patients, TRBV5-6, TRBV5-1 and TRBV20-1 belonged to about five TRBV segments found more frequently than in controls.

Unique molecular identifiers tagged the TCR beta cDNA libraries. Input of roughly 0.85 to 11 million T cells yielded 550,000 or so cDNA molecules. In TCRdb, the PCR reads were re-called with MiXCR into one record per CDR3 protein. The profile covers hundreds of thousands of distinct CDR3 sequences, with 25% to 30% appearing a single time and more than 0.55% taken by the ten largest. The CDR3 is 16 amino acids. Germline CDR1 is MDHEN and CDR2 is SYDVKM. On this clonotype itself: No antigen is known for it. One junction end disagrees with the germline gene, perhaps due to a read error.

This chain connects TRBV28 to TRBJ2-6; D possibly corresponds to TRBD1 (6 bases). Sequencing was performed on blood. The clonotype comes from a girl under 18 with multiple sclerosis. DNA of the CDR3: TGCGACGGGCCGGACAGCCGATGTTTGGGGGCCAACGTCCTGACTTTC. Encoded protein: CDGPDSRCLGANVLTF. Full variable domain (missing parts from reference TRBV28 and TRBJ2-6): DVKVTQSSRYLVKRTGEKVFLECVQDMDHENMFWYRQDPGLGLRLIYFSYDVKMKEKGDIPEGYSVSREKKERFSLILESASTNQTSMYLCDGPDSRCLGANVLTFGAGSRLTVL.